Many counts were recorded for the clone carrying this TCR beta chain. Its antigen is currently unknown. The sample is drawn from a study of early T cells in non-severe SARS-CoV-2 infection. V lost 5 bases, J lost 0 bases, and 5 bases lay in between. Germline loops: CDR1 SGHTA, CDR2 FQGNSA. The CDR3 has 12 residues. Study findings and constraints: Matching against VDJdb likely underestimated virus-specific expansions, favoring anti-spike CD8.

Individual cDNA molecules carried attached unique molecular identifiers. MiXCR, applied by TCRdb to the 5' RACE reads, yields one record per CDR3 protein. This sample yields tens of thousands of distinct CDR3 sequences, of which under 11% are seen a single time; around 8% belongs to the top ten. The source is an adult who was a healthcare worker with PCR-confirmed SARS-CoV-2 infection or an uninfected control (not recorded which). The chain combines TRBV7-2 with TRBJ2-7; D gene uncertain. The sample consisted of whole blood, taken at baseline. The CDR3 loop reads CASSPNSYEQYF. CDR3 in DNA: TGTGCCAGCAGCCCCAACTCCTACGAGCAGTACTTC.